The rows below give T cell receptor beta chains drawn from one sample of a study of T cell responses to AZD1222 COVID-19 vaccine. Profiling relied on immunoSEQ multiplex PCR, and the TCRdb table lists in-frame clones only, not all of them. The table shows under 200,000 clones, with just over 90% occurring only once. Specimen: peripheral blood, collected on day 0 of MenACWY control vaccination. The receptors come from an adult in good health. Both conserved end residues are part of each CDR3. The order of the fields is J gene, V gene, D gene, CDR3 length, clone size, CDR3 protein, CDR3 DNA. D genes are given only for firm matches. Only part of the rows carry a size: once, few, many, or a class if the clone is expanded.

j_call: TRBJ2-2
v_call: TRBV7-9
d_call: TRBD2
cdr3_length: 17
clone_size: NA
cdr3_aa: CASSRTSGIRVTGELFF
cdr3_nt: TGTGCCAGCAGCAGGACTAGCGGGATACGAGTCACCGGGGAGCTGTTTTTT

j_call: TRBJ2-7
v_call: TRBV7-2
d_call: NA
cdr3_length: 11
clone_size: NA
cdr3_aa: CASSGAYEQYF
cdr3_nt: TGTGCCAGCAGCGGAGCCTACGAGCAGTACTTC

j_call: TRBJ1-6
v_call: TRBV27
d_call: TRBD1
cdr3_length: 15
clone_size: NA
cdr3_aa: CASSSRTGSNSPLHF
cdr3_nt: TGTGCCAGCAGTTCGAGGACAGGGTCGAATTCACCCCTCCACTTT

j_call: TRBJ2-7
v_call: TRBV19
d_call: NA
cdr3_length: 14
clone_size: NA
cdr3_aa: CASSLPSAWSEQYF
cdr3_nt: TGTGCCAGTAGTCTACCTTCGGCTTGGAGCGAGCAGTACTTC

j_call: TRBJ1-5
v_call: TRBV19
d_call: TRBD1
cdr3_length: 17
clone_size: NA
cdr3_aa: CASSMVTGGGGNQPQHF
cdr3_nt: TGTGCCAGTAGTATGGTGACAGGGGGCGGGGGCAATCAGCCCCAGCATTTT

j_call: TRBJ2-3
v_call: TRBV7-2
d_call: TRBD2
cdr3_length: 16
clone_size: NA
cdr3_aa: CASSLVGGSSTDTQYF
cdr3_nt: TGTGCCAGCAGCTTAGTGGGCGGGAGTAGCACAGATACGCAGTATTTT

j_call: TRBJ2-1
v_call: TRBV21-1
d_call: NA
cdr3_length: 16
clone_size: NA
cdr3_aa: CASSKVETSGDNEQFF
cdr3_nt: TGTGCCAGCAGCAAAGTGGAGACTAGCGGGGACAATGAGCAGTTCTTC

j_call: TRBJ2-1
v_call: TRBV7-6
d_call: NA
cdr3_length: 17
clone_size: NA
cdr3_aa: CASSLRKSGAGDNEQFF
cdr3_nt: TGTGCCAGCAGCTTAAGAAAATCAGGGGCGGGGGACAATGAGCAGTTCTTC

j_call: TRBJ1-6
v_call: TRBV7-6
d_call: NA
cdr3_length: 15
clone_size: few
cdr3_aa: CASSLDAGLNSPLHF
cdr3_nt: TGTGCCAGCAGCTTAGACGCAGGGCTAAATTCACCCCTCCACTTT

j_call: TRBJ1-2
v_call: TRBV6-4
d_call: NA
cdr3_length: 13
clone_size: NA
cdr3_aa: CASSEVAGIGYTF
cdr3_nt: TGTGCCAGCAGTGAAGTTGCAGGGATCGGCTACACCTTC

j_call: TRBJ2-2
v_call: TRBV3-1/TRBV3-2
d_call: NA
cdr3_length: 14
clone_size: NA
cdr3_aa: CASSQARSTGELFF
cdr3_nt: TGTGCCAGCAGCCAGGCTAGATCCACCGGGGAGCTGTTTTTT

j_call: TRBJ2-1
v_call: TRBV27
d_call: TRBD2
cdr3_length: 17
clone_size: NA
cdr3_aa: CASSTWTSGRVNNEQFF
cdr3_nt: TGTGCCAGCAGTACCTGGACTAGCGGGAGGGTCAACAATGAGCAGTTCTTC

j_call: TRBJ2-1
v_call: TRBV7-7
d_call: TRBD2
cdr3_length: 18
clone_size: once
cdr3_aa: CASSPRLAGGLSQPEQFF
cdr3_nt: TGTGCTAGCAGCCCGAGACTAGCGGGAGGGCTTTCCCAGCCTGAGCAGTTCTTC

j_call: TRBJ1-4
v_call: TRBV5-8
d_call: NA
cdr3_length: 13
clone_size: NA
cdr3_aa: CASSLSIAGKLFF
cdr3_nt: TGTGCCAGCAGCTTGAGTATAGCAGGAAAACTGTTTTTT

j_call: TRBJ1-2
v_call: TRBV7-8
d_call: NA
cdr3_length: 15
clone_size: NA
cdr3_aa: CASSLVGSTTYGYTF
cdr3_nt: TGTGCCAGCAGCTTAGTAGGATCTACTACCTATGGCTACACCTTC

j_call: TRBJ2-2
v_call: TRBV28
d_call: NA
cdr3_length: 12
clone_size: NA
cdr3_aa: CASSLEGLGLFF
cdr3_nt: TGTGCCAGCAGTTTGGAGGGCCTAGGGCTGTTTTTT

j_call: TRBJ2-3
v_call: TRBV18
d_call: NA
cdr3_length: 13
clone_size: NA
cdr3_aa: CASSPDSSDTQYF
cdr3_nt: TGTGCCAGCTCACCCGACTCGTCAGATACGCAGTATTTT

j_call: TRBJ1-4
v_call: TRBV19
d_call: TRBD1
cdr3_length: 15
clone_size: NA
cdr3_aa: CASSSAGTGSEKLFF
cdr3_nt: TGTGCCAGTAGTTCCGCCGGGACAGGGTCCGAAAAACTGTTTTTT

j_call: TRBJ1-3
v_call: TRBV28
d_call: TRBD1
cdr3_length: 14
clone_size: NA
cdr3_aa: CASSQTGDGNTIYF
cdr3_nt: TGTGCCAGCAGTCAGACAGGGGATGGAAACACCATATATTTT

j_call: TRBJ2-1
v_call: TRBV14
d_call: NA
cdr3_length: 17
clone_size: once
cdr3_aa: CASSQGRAANSYNEQFF
cdr3_nt: TGTGCCAGCAGCCAAGGTCGCGCGGCCAACTCCTACAATGAGCAGTTCTTC

j_call: TRBJ1-1
v_call: TRBV19
d_call: NA
cdr3_length: 13
clone_size: NA
cdr3_aa: CASRWGHDTEAFF
cdr3_nt: TGTGCCAGTAGGTGGGGACACGACACTGAAGCTTTCTTT

j_call: TRBJ1-5
v_call: TRBV6-2/TRBV6-3
d_call: NA
cdr3_length: 13
clone_size: NA
cdr3_aa: CASSLLFQQPQHF
cdr3_nt: TGTGCCAGCAGCCTCCTCTTCCAGCAGCCCCAGCATTTT

j_call: TRBJ1-3
v_call: TRBV6-1
d_call: NA
cdr3_length: 16
clone_size: NA
cdr3_aa: CASSALPMSSGNTIYF
cdr3_nt: TGTGCCAGCAGTGCTCTACCTATGTCGTCTGGAAACACCATATATTTT

j_call: TRBJ2-7
v_call: TRBV7-9
d_call: NA
cdr3_length: 17
clone_size: once
cdr3_aa: CASSPQLGFASSYEQYF
cdr3_nt: TGTGCCAGCAGTCCTCAGTTGGGGTTCGCCTCCTCCTACGAGCAGTACTTC

j_call: TRBJ2-7
v_call: TRBV11-3
d_call: TRBD1
cdr3_length: 12
clone_size: NA
cdr3_aa: CASRRDSQEQYF
cdr3_nt: TGTGCCAGCAGGAGGGACAGTCAGGAGCAGTACTTC

j_call: TRBJ2-5
v_call: TRBV5-1
d_call: TRBD1
cdr3_length: 17
clone_size: NA
cdr3_aa: CASSWGTGGIAQETQYF
cdr3_nt: TGCGCCAGCAGCTGGGGGACAGGGGGCATCGCCCAAGAGACCCAGTACTTC

j_call: TRBJ1-2
v_call: TRBV3-1/TRBV3-2
d_call: NA
cdr3_length: 16
clone_size: NA
cdr3_aa: CASSQERRGPLCGYTF
cdr3_nt: TGTGCCAGCAGCCAAGAAAGGAGGGGACCGCTCTGTGGCTACACCTTC

j_call: TRBJ2-1
v_call: TRBV5-4
d_call: TRBD1
cdr3_length: 17
clone_size: NA
cdr3_aa: CASSSPGQPESYNEQFF
cdr3_nt: TGTGCCAGCAGCAGCCCGGGACAGCCTGAATCCTACAATGAGCAGTTCTTC

j_call: TRBJ1-4
v_call: TRBV19
d_call: NA
cdr3_length: 16
clone_size: NA
cdr3_aa: CASSGAQNRVNEKLFF
cdr3_nt: TGTGCCAGTAGCGGAGCCCAGAACAGGGTCAATGAAAAACTGTTTTTT

j_call: TRBJ1-5
v_call: TRBV19
d_call: NA
cdr3_length: 15
clone_size: NA
cdr3_aa: CASSLQPRQNQPQHF
cdr3_nt: TGTGCCAGTAGTCTGCAACCTCGACAGAATCAGCCCCAGCATTTT

j_call: TRBJ1-3
v_call: TRBV2
d_call: NA
cdr3_length: 14
clone_size: NA
cdr3_aa: CASSVEASGNTIYF
cdr3_nt: TGTGCCAGCAGTGTCGAAGCTTCTGGAAACACCATATATTTT

j_call: TRBJ2-7
v_call: TRBV18
d_call: NA
cdr3_length: 14
clone_size: NA
cdr3_aa: CASSPRGATYEQYF
cdr3_nt: TGTGCCAGCTCACCCAGGGGGGCCACCTACGAGCAGTACTTC

j_call: TRBJ2-7
v_call: TRBV28
d_call: NA
cdr3_length: 14
clone_size: once
cdr3_aa: CASSFDPLSYEQYF
cdr3_nt: TGTGCCAGCAGTTTTGACCCCCTCTCCTACGAGCAGTACTTC

j_call: TRBJ1-2
v_call: TRBV19
d_call: TRBD1
cdr3_length: 15
clone_size: NA
cdr3_aa: CASSSGTGEHYGYTF
cdr3_nt: TGTGCCAGTTCCTCCGGGACAGGGGAACACTATGGCTACACCTTC

j_call: TRBJ1-5
v_call: TRBV19
d_call: NA
cdr3_length: 15
clone_size: NA
cdr3_aa: CASSMGGLSNQPQHF
cdr3_nt: TGTGCCAGTAGTATGGGGGGGTTGAGCAATCAGCCCCAGCATTTT

j_call: TRBJ1-2
v_call: TRBV29-1
d_call: NA
cdr3_length: 13
clone_size: once
cdr3_aa: CSVSGNRNYGYTF
cdr3_nt: TGCAGCGTTTCAGGGAATCGTAACTATGGCTACACCTTC

j_call: TRBJ1-3
v_call: TRBV10-1
d_call: NA
cdr3_length: 15
clone_size: NA
cdr3_aa: CASSESGGFGNTIYF
cdr3_nt: TGCGCCAGCAGTGAGTCCGGGGGATTTGGAAACACCATATATTTT

j_call: TRBJ1-1
v_call: TRBV19
d_call: NA
cdr3_length: 14
clone_size: NA
cdr3_aa: CASSIVNSYTEAFF
cdr3_nt: TGTGCCAGTAGTATAGTTAACAGTTACACTGAAGCTTTCTTT

j_call: TRBJ2-7
v_call: TRBV19
d_call: NA
cdr3_length: 14
clone_size: NA
cdr3_aa: CASRNRDPTGEQYF
cdr3_nt: TGTGCCAGTAGGAACAGGGACCCCACGGGGGAGCAGTACTTC

j_call: TRBJ2-3
v_call: TRBV9
d_call: NA
cdr3_length: 16
clone_size: NA
cdr3_aa: CASSVAIAGGTDTQYF
cdr3_nt: TGTGCCAGCAGCGTAGCAATAGCAGGGGGCACAGATACGCAGTATTTT

j_call: TRBJ1-1
v_call: TRBV27
d_call: NA
cdr3_length: 16
clone_size: NA
cdr3_aa: CASSVTQWGGGTEAFF
cdr3_nt: TGTGCCAGCAGTGTAACACAGTGGGGGGGCGGCACTGAAGCTTTCTTT

j_call: TRBJ2-7
v_call: TRBV3-1/TRBV3-2
d_call: NA
cdr3_length: 15
clone_size: NA
cdr3_aa: CASSQQFGTGYEQYF
cdr3_nt: TGTGCCAGCAGCCAACAATTTGGCACAGGCTACGAGCAGTACTTC

j_call: TRBJ1-3
v_call: TRBV12-3/TRBV12-4
d_call: NA
cdr3_length: 13
clone_size: NA
cdr3_aa: CASTPSSGNTIYF
cdr3_nt: TGTGCCAGCACCCCGTCCTCTGGAAACACCATATATTTT

j_call: TRBJ1-1
v_call: TRBV13
d_call: NA
cdr3_length: 15
clone_size: NA
cdr3_aa: CASSSPRAANTEAFF
cdr3_nt: TGTGCCAGCAGCTCCCCCCGGGCGGCGAACACTGAAGCTTTCTTT

j_call: TRBJ1-1
v_call: TRBV10-3
d_call: TRBD1
cdr3_length: 13
clone_size: NA
cdr3_aa: CAISGHRGAEAFF
cdr3_nt: TGTGCCATCAGTGGGCACAGGGGCGCTGAAGCTTTCTTT

j_call: TRBJ1-6
v_call: TRBV4-1
d_call: NA
cdr3_length: 18
clone_size: NA
cdr3_aa: CASSRDGETSSYNSPLHF
cdr3_nt: TGCGCCAGCAGCAGGGACGGCGAAACGAGCTCCTATAATTCACCCCTCCACTTT

j_call: TRBJ1-2
v_call: TRBV6-2/TRBV6-3
d_call: NA
cdr3_length: 12
clone_size: once
cdr3_aa: CASSTGMGGYTF
cdr3_nt: TGTGCCAGCAGCACAGGGATGGGTGGCTACACCTTC

j_call: TRBJ1-4
v_call: TRBV11-3
d_call: NA
cdr3_length: 13
clone_size: NA
cdr3_aa: CASSLAFNEKLFF
cdr3_nt: TGTGCCAGCAGCTTAGCCTTCAATGAAAAACTGTTTTTT

j_call: TRBJ2-7
v_call: TRBV27
d_call: TRBD2
cdr3_length: 15
clone_size: once
cdr3_aa: CASSSRGAGTYEQYF
cdr3_nt: TGTGCCAGCAGTTCCCGAGGAGCGGGGACTTACGAGCAGTACTTC

j_call: TRBJ2-7
v_call: TRBV19
d_call: NA
cdr3_length: 14
clone_size: NA
cdr3_aa: CASSMSRSSYEQYF
cdr3_nt: TGTGCCAGTAGTATGTCTCGGAGCTCCTACGAGCAGTACTTC

j_call: TRBJ2-7
v_call: TRBV11-3
d_call: NA
cdr3_length: 16
clone_size: once
cdr3_aa: CASRPGLGGSGGKQYF
cdr3_nt: TGTGCCAGCAGACCCGGTCTCGGTGGGAGCGGCGGGAAGCAGTACTTC

j_call: TRBJ1-4
v_call: TRBV27
d_call: NA
cdr3_length: 16
clone_size: NA
cdr3_aa: CASRPIRDVGREKLFF
cdr3_nt: TGTGCCAGCAGACCTATCCGGGACGTCGGGAGGGAAAAACTGTTTTTT

j_call: TRBJ1-1
v_call: TRBV5-4
d_call: TRBD1
cdr3_length: 15
clone_size: NA
cdr3_aa: CASSSQGQGNTEAFF
cdr3_nt: TGTGCCAGCAGCTCGCAGGGACAGGGGAACACTGAAGCTTTCTTT

j_call: TRBJ1-6
v_call: TRBV30
d_call: NA
cdr3_length: 13
clone_size: NA
cdr3_aa: CAWSRQGGSPLHF
cdr3_nt: TGTGCCTGGAGTCGGCAGGGTGGTTCACCCCTCCACTTT

j_call: TRBJ2-3
v_call: TRBV29-1
d_call: NA
cdr3_length: 11
clone_size: NA
cdr3_aa: CSVPGRGAQYF
cdr3_nt: TGCAGCGTCCCTGGCCGAGGAGCGCAGTATTTT

j_call: TRBJ2-1
v_call: TRBV11-2
d_call: NA
cdr3_length: 15
clone_size: NA
cdr3_aa: CASSLDQGSYNEQFF
cdr3_nt: TGTGCCAGCAGCTTAGATCAGGGTTCCTACAATGAGCAGTTCTTC

j_call: TRBJ1-2
v_call: TRBV16
d_call: TRBD1
cdr3_length: 14
clone_size: NA
cdr3_aa: CASSVDRVREGYTF
cdr3_nt: TGTGCCAGCAGTGTGGACAGGGTCAGAGAGGGCTACACCTTC

j_call: TRBJ1-4
v_call: TRBV19
d_call: TRBD1
cdr3_length: 14
clone_size: NA
cdr3_aa: CASTAQGDNEKLFF
cdr3_nt: TGTGCCAGTACGGCACAGGGGGATAATGAAAAACTGTTTTTT

j_call: TRBJ2-1
v_call: TRBV7-3
d_call: NA
cdr3_length: 15
clone_size: NA
cdr3_aa: CASSYASSGYNEQFF
cdr3_nt: TGTGCCAGCAGCTACGCGTCGAGCGGTTACAATGAGCAGTTCTTC